Sequencing of this T cell receptor (beta chain) was carried out in a study of cytomegalovirus exposure and HLA in healthy donors. Study results and caveats: Reportedly, HLA-A and HLA-B alleles of most subjects were accurately predicted from TCR beta. Some segments of the V type, notably TRBV6-2 and TRBV6-3, were excluded as indistinguishable. For most TCR sequences rarity was the rule, although some public TCRs occurred in many donors.

This CDR3 region has 16 residues. CDR1 is SGHTS and CDR2 is YDEGEE in the germline V gene. The V end was cut by 1 base, the J end by 7 bases, with 17 bases between. This cohort consisted of healthy bone marrow donors. Concerning this clone: Its specificity is not known.

The PCR contained 60 Vbeta and 13 Jbeta primers. Produced via immunoSEQ multiplex PCR; TCRdb's table is partial and in-frame only. The table includes about 220,000 clones, 60% to 80% detected once. Sequenced material: PBMCs. This chain joins TRBV5-8 and TRBJ1-4, with D unclear. The TCR was taken from a woman under 40 in good health and CMV-seronegative. The DNA of the CDR3 is TGTGCCAGCAGCTTGAGGAACACCAAACGGAGTGAAAAACTGTTTTTT. Translating it yields CASSLRNTKRSEKLFF.